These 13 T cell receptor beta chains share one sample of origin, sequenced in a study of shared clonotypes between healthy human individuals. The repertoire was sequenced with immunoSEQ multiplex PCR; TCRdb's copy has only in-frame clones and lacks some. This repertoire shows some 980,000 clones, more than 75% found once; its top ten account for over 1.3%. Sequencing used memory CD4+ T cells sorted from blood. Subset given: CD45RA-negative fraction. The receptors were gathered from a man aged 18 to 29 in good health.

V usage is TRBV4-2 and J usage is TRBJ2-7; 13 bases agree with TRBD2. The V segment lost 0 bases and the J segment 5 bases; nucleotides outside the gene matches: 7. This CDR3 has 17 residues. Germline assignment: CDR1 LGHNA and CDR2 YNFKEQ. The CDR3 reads CASSQELAGGPVNEQYF. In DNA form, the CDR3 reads TGTGCCAGCAGCCAAGAACTAGCGGGGGGGCCCGTCAACGAGCAGTACTTC.

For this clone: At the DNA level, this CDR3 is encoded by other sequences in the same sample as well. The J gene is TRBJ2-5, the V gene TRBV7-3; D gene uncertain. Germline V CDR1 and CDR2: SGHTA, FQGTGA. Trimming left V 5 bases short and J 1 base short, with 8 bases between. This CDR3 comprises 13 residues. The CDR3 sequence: CASSPGPQETQYF. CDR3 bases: TGTGCCAGCAGCCCCGGACCCCAAGAGACCCAGTACTTC.

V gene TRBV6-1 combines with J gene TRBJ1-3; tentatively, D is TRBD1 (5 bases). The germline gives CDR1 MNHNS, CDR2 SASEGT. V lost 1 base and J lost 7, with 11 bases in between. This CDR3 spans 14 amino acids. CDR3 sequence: CASSEGGFGNTIYF. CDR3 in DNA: TGTGCCAGCAGTGAAGGGGGGTTTGGCAACACCATATATTTT.

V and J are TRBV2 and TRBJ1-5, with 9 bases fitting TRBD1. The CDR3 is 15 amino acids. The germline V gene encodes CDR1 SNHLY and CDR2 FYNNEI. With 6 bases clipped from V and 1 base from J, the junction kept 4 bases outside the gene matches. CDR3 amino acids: CASRQGAQSNQPQHF. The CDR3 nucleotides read TGTGCCAGCAGACAGGGGGCTCAGAGCAATCAGCCCCAGCATTTT. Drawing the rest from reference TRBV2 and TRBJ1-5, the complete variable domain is EPEVTQTPSHQVTQMGQEVILRCVPISNHLYFYWYRQILGQKVEFLVSFYNNEISEKSEIFDDQFSVERPDGSNFTLKIRSTKLEDSAMYFCASRQGAQSNQPQHFGDGTRLSIL.

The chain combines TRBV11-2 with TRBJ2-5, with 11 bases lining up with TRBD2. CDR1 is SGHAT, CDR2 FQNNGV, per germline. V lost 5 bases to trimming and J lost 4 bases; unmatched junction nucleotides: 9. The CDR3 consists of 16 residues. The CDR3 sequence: CASSISGRAGAETQYF. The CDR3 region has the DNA TGTGCCAGCAGCATTAGCGGGAGGGCCGGGGCAGAGACCCAGTACTTC. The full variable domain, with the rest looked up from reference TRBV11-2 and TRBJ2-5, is EAGVAQSPRYKIIEKRQSVAFWCNPISGHATLYWYQQILGQGPKLLIQFQNNGVVDDSQLPKDRFSAERLKGVDSTLKIQPAKLEDSAVYLCASSISGRAGAETQYFGPGTRLLVL.

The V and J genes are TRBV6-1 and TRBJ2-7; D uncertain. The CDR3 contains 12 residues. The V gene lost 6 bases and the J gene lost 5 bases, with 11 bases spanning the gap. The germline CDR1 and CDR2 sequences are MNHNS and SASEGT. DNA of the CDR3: TGTGCCAGCAGGAAGACACGGGACGAGCAGTACTTC. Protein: CASRKTRDEQYF.

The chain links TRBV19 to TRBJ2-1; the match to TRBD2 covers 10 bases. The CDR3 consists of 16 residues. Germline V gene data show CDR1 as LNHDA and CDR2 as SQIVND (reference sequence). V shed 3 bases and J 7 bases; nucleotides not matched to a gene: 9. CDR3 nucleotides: TGTGCCAGTAGTATGGCCCCTAGCGGGAGAGTGAATGAGCAGTTCTTC. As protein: CASSMAPSGRVNEQFF. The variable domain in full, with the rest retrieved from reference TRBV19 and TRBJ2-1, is DGGITQSPKYLFRKEGQNVTLSCEQNLNHDAMYWYRQDPGQGLRLIYYSQIVNDFQKGDIAEGYSVSREKKESFPLTVTSAQKNPTAFYLCASSMAPSGRVNEQFFGPGTRLTVL.

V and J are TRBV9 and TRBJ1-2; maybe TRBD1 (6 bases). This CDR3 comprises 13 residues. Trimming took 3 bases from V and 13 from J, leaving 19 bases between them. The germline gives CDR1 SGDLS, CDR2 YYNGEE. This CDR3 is CASSGGPEGLGTF. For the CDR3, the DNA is TGTGCCAGCAGCGGGGGGCCGGAGGGCCTCGGCACCTTC.

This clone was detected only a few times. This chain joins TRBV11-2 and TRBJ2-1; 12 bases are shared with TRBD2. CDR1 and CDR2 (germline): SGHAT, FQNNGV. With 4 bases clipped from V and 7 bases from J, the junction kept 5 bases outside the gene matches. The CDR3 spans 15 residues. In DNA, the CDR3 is TGTGCCAGCAGCTCCGGACTAGCGGGGAGGAATGAGCAGTTCTTC. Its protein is CASSSGLAGRNEQFF.

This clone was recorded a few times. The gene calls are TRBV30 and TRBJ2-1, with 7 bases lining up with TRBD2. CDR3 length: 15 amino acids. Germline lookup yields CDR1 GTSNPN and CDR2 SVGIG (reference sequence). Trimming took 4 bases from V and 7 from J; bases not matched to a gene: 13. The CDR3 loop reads CAWIPIRREHNEQFF. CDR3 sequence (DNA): TGTGCCTGGATACCTATACGGCGGGAGCATAATGAGCAGTTCTTC.

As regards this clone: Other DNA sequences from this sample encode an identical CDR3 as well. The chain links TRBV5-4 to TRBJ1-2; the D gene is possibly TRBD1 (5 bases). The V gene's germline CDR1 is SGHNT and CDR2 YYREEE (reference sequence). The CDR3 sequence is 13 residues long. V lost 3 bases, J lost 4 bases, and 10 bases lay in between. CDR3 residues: CASSSDSLYGYTF. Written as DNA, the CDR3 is TGTGCCAGCAGCTCAGACAGTCTCTATGGCTACACCTTC.

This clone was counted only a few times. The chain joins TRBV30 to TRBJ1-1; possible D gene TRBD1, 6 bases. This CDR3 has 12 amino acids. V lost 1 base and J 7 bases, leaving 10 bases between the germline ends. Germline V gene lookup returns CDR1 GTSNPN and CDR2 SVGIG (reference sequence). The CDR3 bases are TGTGCCTGGAGTGATGGACAGCATGAAGCTTTCTTT. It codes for CAWSDGQHEAFF.

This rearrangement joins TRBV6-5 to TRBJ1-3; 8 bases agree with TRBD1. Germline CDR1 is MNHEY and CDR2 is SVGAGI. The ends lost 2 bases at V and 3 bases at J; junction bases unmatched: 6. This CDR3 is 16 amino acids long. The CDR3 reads CASSYAGQGNGNTIYF. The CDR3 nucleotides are TGTGCCAGCAGTTACGCCGGACAGGGAAATGGAAACACCATATATTTT.